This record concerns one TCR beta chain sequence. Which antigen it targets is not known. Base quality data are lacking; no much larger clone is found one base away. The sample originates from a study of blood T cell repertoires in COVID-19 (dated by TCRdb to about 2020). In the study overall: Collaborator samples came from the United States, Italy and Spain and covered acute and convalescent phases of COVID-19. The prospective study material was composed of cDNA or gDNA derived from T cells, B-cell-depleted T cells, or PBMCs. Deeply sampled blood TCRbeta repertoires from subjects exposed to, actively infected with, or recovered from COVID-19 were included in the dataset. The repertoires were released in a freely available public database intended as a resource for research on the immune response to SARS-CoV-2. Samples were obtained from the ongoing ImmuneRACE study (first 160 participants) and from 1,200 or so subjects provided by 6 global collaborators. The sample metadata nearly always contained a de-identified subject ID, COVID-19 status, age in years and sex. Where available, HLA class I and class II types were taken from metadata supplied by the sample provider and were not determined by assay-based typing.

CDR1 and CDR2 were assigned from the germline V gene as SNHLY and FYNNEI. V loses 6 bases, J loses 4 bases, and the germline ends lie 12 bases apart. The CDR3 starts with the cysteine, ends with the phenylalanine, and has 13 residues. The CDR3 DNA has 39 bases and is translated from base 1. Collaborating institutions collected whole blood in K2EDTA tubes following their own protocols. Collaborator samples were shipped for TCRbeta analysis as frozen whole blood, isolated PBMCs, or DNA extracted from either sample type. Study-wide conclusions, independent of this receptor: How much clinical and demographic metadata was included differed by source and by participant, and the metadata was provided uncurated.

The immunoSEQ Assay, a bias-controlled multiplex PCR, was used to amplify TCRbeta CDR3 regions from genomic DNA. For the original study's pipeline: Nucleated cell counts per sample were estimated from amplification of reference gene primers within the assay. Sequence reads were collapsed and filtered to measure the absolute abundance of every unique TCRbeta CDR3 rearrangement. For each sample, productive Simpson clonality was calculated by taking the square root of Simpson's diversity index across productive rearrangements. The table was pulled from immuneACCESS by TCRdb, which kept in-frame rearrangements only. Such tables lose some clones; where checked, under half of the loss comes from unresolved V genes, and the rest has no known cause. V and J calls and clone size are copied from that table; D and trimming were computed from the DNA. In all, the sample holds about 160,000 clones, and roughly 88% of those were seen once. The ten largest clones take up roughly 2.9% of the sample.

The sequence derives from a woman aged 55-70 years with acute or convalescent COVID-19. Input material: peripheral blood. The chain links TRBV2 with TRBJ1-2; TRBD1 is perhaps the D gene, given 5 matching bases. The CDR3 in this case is CASSEIGGYGYTF. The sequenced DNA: TGTGCCAGCAGCGAAATCGGGGGCTATGGCTACACCTTC.